The rows below give T cell receptor beta chains drawn from one sample of a study of metastatic and nonmetastatic thyroid tumors. TCRdb redid the clone calls on the PCR reads using MiXCR. The sample lists about 92,000 clones, about 16% occurring once. The source material was blood. The receptors shown here come from a female donor with papillary thyroid cancer or a benign thyroid nodule (not recorded which). Some clones in this sample may be carry-over from other donors' samples. CDR3s include the opening cysteine and the closing phenylalanine or tryptophan. Each record gives: V gene, CDR3 protein.

TRBV20-1	CSEAGQGFNEQFF
TRBV20-1	CSARGDRGAPEAFF
TRBV20-1	CSARDATEQYF
TRBV28	CASSHHQEGVNEQFF
TRBV19	CASSTGNTEAFF
TRBV6-1	CASSWGGTGPYEQYF
TRBV28	CASSHLGGNEQFF
TRBV19	CASETDYEQYF
TRBV6-5	CSSSYTYCAGPYEQYF
TRBV30	CAWGGNSGANVLTF
TRBV7-8	CASSLAKETQYF
TRBV20-1	CSASWRYQETQYF
TRBV6-1	CATRIQVKHGYTF
TRBV19	CASSNPGLNTEAFF
TRBV7-3	CASSKDGNYEQYF
TRBV5-1	CASSLGDLAGTDTQYF
TRBV20-1	CSSPGNSSYNSPLHF
TRBV11-1	CASSLELDRGPYNEQFF
TRBV12-3/TRBV12-4	CASSTTTGEVYSPLHF
TRBV20-1	CSANRDYNAQYF
TRBV15	CATSRDRGSYEQYF
TRBV10-3	CAISDRPFDRGHRYGYGYTF
TRBV13	CASSLSTQYF
TRBV5-4	CASSPGLGNQPQHF
TRBV10-3	CAISESGSYGYTF
TRBV2	CASSRDPGDGYTQYF
TRBV4-2	CASSERAQSRTDTQYF
TRBV6-4	CASSETSGGAADTQYF
TRBV10-3	CAITSGHSPLHF
TRBV19	CASSIFGDGIMNTEAFF
TRBV7-9	CASSLPDGRAFF
TRBV6-1	CASRDRSNTEAFF
TRBV10-3	CGTGWALDQPQHF
TRBV19	CASSIYARGLSTDTQYF
TRBV20-1	CSARVPGSSYNEQFF
TRBV27	CASSLSFGDFWNQPQHF
TRBV6-2/TRBV6-3	CASRLGTTEQYF
TRBV25-1	CASRVRGGWTGELFF
TRBV5-1	CASSLVGLAGGTDTRYF
TRBV6-2/TRBV6-3	CASSYWASTDTQYF
TRBV20-1	CSAQNGAANYGYTF
TRBV5-6	CASTPDLTGNYGYTF
TRBV29-1	CSVVGPNTEAFF
TRBV7-9	CASSLGSYEQYF
TRBV24-1	CATSERGSETQYF